This T cell receptor (beta chain) stems from a study of graft-versus-host responses after intestinal transplantation. Turning to the study itself: Each recipient received a multivisceral, liver-intestinal, or isolated intestinal graft. Induction using anti-thymocyte globulin, followed by tacrolimus and steroids for 3 to 4 years, was given to all recipients.

About this clone itself: The antigen is unknown.

Trimming pared 2 bases from V and 6 bases from J, leaving 4 bases between. The CDR3 extends over 12 amino acids. CDR1 and CDR2 (germline): SGHVS, FQNEAQ. TCRdb's copy holds only in-frame clones and misses some; the assay was immunoSEQ multiplex PCR. The sample yields more than 70,000 clones, around 90% seen once. General observations from the study: The recipient marrow held GvH clones, and some of them showed up first in ileum or blood. Some patients had graft-donor T cell macrochimerism. In their allografts, the ratios of graft-versus-host to host-versus-graft T cell clones were high.

The sequence came from a human donor who received an intestinal transplant. This chain joins TRBV7-8 and TRBJ2-2; D gene unclear. The sequenced sample was unstimulated CD4+ T cells sorted from spleen or lymph node cells, obtained before intestinal transplant. CDR3 nucleotide sequence: TGTGCCAGCAGCTTACTCTCCGGGGAGCTGTTTTTT. Encoded protein: CASSLLSGELFF.